Shown below are 9 T cell receptor beta chains from a single sample sequenced in a study of cytomegalovirus exposure and HLA in healthy donors. Primers included in the PCR were 60 Vbeta and 13 Jbeta primers. Measured with immunoSEQ multiplex PCR; TCRdb has only the in-frame clones, and not every one. This table holds 100,000 to 150,000 clones, about two thirds found once. The specimen sequenced was PBMCs. Source of these receptors: a man aged 25 to 40 in good health and CMV-seronegative.

V and J are TRBV18 and TRBJ2-1, with D unresolved. Trimming took 3 bases from V and 8 from J, leaving 11 bases between them. The CDR3 totals 13 residues. Germline V gives CDR1 KGHSH, CDR2 LQKENI. This chain's CDR3 is CASSPRGVDEQFF. CDR3 in DNA: TGTGCCAGCTCACCCCGCGGCGTTGATGAGCAGTTCTTC.

The chain couples TRBV7-2 to TRBJ1-1, with TRBD1 matching 8 bases. Germline loops: CDR1 SGHTA, CDR2 FQGNSA. This CDR3 region has 15 residues. Trimming cost V 0 bases and J 6 bases; bases outside gene matches: 6. The CDR3 is CASSLAQGAISEAFF. CDR3 nucleotide sequence: TGTGCCAGCAGCTTAGCGCAGGGGGCTATCTCTGAAGCTTTCTTT.

This chain connects TRBV28 to TRBJ2-1; TRBD2 agrees at 7 bases. The CDR3 is made up of 16 amino acids. The ends lost 4 bases at V and 3 bases at J; junction bases unmatched: 9. Germline V gives CDR1 MDHEN, CDR2 SYDVKM. CDR3 coding DNA: TGTGCCAGCAGTTCATCCGGGACTACCAACTACAATGAGCAGTTCTTC. Its translation: CASSSSGTTNYNEQFF.

Concerning this clone: This same CDR3 is encoded by further DNA sequences in the sample. J is TRBJ1-6 and V is TRBV5-1, with TRBD1 matching 10 bases. This CDR3 comprises 15 residues. The germline V gene has CDR1 SGHRS and CDR2 YFSETQ. Trimming at V came to 4 bases and at J to 7 bases, leaving 5 bases not matched to a gene. The CDR3 sequence: CASSLGTGANSPLHF. In DNA form, the CDR3 reads TGCGCCAGCAGCCTCGGGACAGGGGCGAATTCACCCCTCCACTTT. The full variable domain, its missing parts supplied by reference TRBV5-1 and TRBJ1-6, is KAGVTQTPRYLIKTRGQQVTLSCSPISGHRSVSWYQQTPGQGLQFLFEYFSETQRNKGNFPGRFSGRQFSNSRSEMNVSTLELGDSALYLCASSLGTGANSPLHFGNGTRLTVT.

The chain is built from TRBV9 and TRBJ2-7, with D unresolved. This CDR3 region has 15 residues. Germline V gene lookup returns CDR1 SGDLS and CDR2 YYNGEE. Trimming took 0 bases from V and 2 from J, leaving 12 bases between them. The CDR3 nucleotides read TGTGCCAGCAGCGTAGGTGGCTCTTCGACCTACGAGCAGTACTTC. This gives the protein CASSVGGSSTYEQYF.

The CDR3 nucleotides read TGCGCCAGCAGCCAAGTAGGGGGCGAGGCCACTGAAGCTTTCTTT. This translates into CASSQVGGEATEAFF. The chain recombines TRBV4-1 with TRBJ1-1, with 7 bases lining up with TRBD1. V was clipped by 1 base and J by 4 bases; unmatched bases: 6. CDR3 length equals 15 residues. The germline gives CDR1 MGHRA, CDR2 YSYEKL.

The rearrangement links TRBV27 to TRBJ2-7; 7 bases map to TRBD2. Losses at the gene ends were 5 bases for V and 1 base for J; bases not matched to a gene: 5. The CDR3 covers 14 residues. Germline V gives CDR1 MNHEY, CDR2 SMNVEV (reference sequence). The DNA of the CDR3 is TGTGCCAGCAGTGTGCGGGGGAGATCCTACGAGCAGTACTTC. Encoded protein: CASSVRGRSYEQYF.

The rearrangement joins TRBV11-2 to TRBJ1-6, with D perhaps matching TRBD1 (5 bases). The CDR3 is made up of 15 amino acids. CDR1 and CDR2 (germline): SGHAT, FQNNGV. V lost 4 bases to trimming and J lost 3 bases, with 10 bases between them. The CDR3 DNA is TGTGCCAGCAGCTCCAGACAGTACTATAATTCACCCCTCCACTTT. It specifies CASSSRQYYNSPLHF.

This CDR3 is CASSIGGGHNQPQHF. The CDR3 DNA sequence: TGTGCCAGTAGTATAGGAGGAGGGCACAATCAGCCCCAGCATTTT. This chain joins TRBV19 and TRBJ1-5, with unresolved D. CDR3 length: 15 amino acids. V lost 1 base and J 3 bases, leaving 10 bases between the germline ends. CDR1 is LNHDA, CDR2 SQIVND, per germline (reference sequence).